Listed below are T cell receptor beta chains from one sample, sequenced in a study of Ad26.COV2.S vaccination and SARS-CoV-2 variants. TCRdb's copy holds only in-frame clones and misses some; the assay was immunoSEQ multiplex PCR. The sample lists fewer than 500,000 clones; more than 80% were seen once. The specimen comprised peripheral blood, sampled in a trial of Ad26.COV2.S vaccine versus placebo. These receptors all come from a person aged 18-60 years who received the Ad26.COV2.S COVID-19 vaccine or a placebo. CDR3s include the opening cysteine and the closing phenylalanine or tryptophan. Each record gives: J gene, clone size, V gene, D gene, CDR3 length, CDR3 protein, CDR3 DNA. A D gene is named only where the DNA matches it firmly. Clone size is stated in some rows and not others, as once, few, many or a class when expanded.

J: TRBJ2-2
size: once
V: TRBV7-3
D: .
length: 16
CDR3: CASSFFRTMNTGELFF
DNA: TGTGCCAGCAGCTTCTTCAGAACTATGAACACCGGGGAGCTGTTTTTT

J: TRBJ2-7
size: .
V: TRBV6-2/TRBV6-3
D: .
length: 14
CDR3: CASSHSGVSYEQYF
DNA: TGTGCCAGCAGTCACTCAGGCGTCTCCTACGAGCAGTACTTC

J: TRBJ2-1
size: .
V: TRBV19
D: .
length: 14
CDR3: CASSIGLAYNEQFF
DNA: TGTGCCAGTAGTATAGGGCTAGCTTACAATGAGCAGTTCTTC

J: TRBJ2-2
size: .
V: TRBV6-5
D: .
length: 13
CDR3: CASRLGNTGELFF
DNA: TGTGCCAGCAGGTTGGGGAACACCGGGGAGCTGTTTTTT

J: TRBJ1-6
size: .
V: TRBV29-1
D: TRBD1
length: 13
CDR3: CSVGDRGDSPLHF
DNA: TGCAGCGTTGGAGACAGGGGAGATTCACCCCTCCACTTT

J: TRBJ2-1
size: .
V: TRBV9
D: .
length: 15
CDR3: CASSPHWDFNNEQFF
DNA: TGTGCCAGCAGCCCTCATTGGGACTTTAACAATGAGCAGTTCTTC

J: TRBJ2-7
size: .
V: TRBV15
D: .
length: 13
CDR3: CATSRGASYEQYF
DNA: TGTGCCACCAGCAGAGGGGCTAGCTACGAGCAGTACTTC

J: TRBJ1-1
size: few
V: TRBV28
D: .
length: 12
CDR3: CASSLMNTEAFF
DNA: TGTGCCAGCAGTTTAATGAACACTGAAGCTTTCTTT

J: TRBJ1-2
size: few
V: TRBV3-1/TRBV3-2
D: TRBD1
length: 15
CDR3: CASSKGQLANYGYTF
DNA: TGTGCCAGCAGCAAGGGACAGTTAGCTAACTATGGCTACACCTTC

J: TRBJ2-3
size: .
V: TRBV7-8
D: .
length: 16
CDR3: CASSLVRTGGTDTQYF
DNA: TGTGCCAGCAGCTTAGTAAGGACTGGGGGGACAGATACGCAGTATTTT

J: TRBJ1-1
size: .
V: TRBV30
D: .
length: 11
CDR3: CAWTWNTEAFF
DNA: TGTGCCTGGACCTGGAACACTGAAGCTTTCTTT

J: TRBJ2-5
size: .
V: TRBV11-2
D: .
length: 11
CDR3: CASSFSETQYF
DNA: TGTGCCAGCAGCTTCAGTGAGACCCAGTACTTC

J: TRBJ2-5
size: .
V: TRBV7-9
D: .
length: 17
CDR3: CASSLVAGGTLQETQYF
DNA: TGTGCCAGCAGCTTAGTAGCGGGTGGGACACTTCAAGAGACCCAGTACTTC

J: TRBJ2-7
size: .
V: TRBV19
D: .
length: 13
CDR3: CASSTTGSYEQYF
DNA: TGTGCCAGTAGCACGACAGGTTCCTACGAGCAGTACTTC

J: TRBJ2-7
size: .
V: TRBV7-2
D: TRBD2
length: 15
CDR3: CASSLEAGGPYEQYF
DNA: TGTGCCAGCAGCCTAGAAGCGGGAGGACCCTACGAGCAGTACTTC

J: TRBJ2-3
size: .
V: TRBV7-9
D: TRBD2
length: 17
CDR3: CASSLERQAGRTDTQYF
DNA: TGTGCCAGCAGCTTAGAACGACAAGCGGGACGCACAGATACGCAGTATTTT

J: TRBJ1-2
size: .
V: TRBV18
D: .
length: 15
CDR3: CASSLTEEPSHGYTF
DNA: TGTGCCAGCTCACTAACAGAAGAACCCTCCCATGGCTACACCTTC

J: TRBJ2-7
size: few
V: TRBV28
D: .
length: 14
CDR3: CASSLTTPGPNKYF
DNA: TGTGCCAGCAGTTTAACTACCCCGGGACCGAACAAGTACTTC

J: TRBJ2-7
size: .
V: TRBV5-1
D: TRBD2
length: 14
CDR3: CASSYAGDSYEQYF
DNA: TGCGCCAGCAGCTACGCGGGGGACTCCTACGAGCAGTACTTC

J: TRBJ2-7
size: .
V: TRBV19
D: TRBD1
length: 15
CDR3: CASRTSRDRVHEQYF
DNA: TGTGCCAGTCGAACAAGTCGGGACAGGGTCCACGAGCAGTACTTC

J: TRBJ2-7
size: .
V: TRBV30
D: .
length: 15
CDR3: CAWTPDSLSSYEQYF
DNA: TGTGCCTGGACTCCAGACTCGCTCTCCTCCTACGAGCAGTACTTC

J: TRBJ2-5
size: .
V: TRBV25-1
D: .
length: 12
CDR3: CASSDPGETQYF
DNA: TGTGCCAGCAGTGACCCGGGAGAGACCCAGTACTTC

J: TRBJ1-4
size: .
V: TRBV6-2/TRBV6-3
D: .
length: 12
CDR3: CASSYSFEKLFF
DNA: TGTGCCAGCAGTTACTCTTTCGAAAAACTGTTTTTT

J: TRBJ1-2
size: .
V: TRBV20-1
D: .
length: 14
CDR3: CSASLHSLSYGYTF
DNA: TGCAGTGCTAGTTTGCACAGCCTAAGCTATGGCTACACCTTC

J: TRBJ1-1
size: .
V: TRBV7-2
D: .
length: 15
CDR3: CASSLTGWANTEAFF
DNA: TGTGCCAGCAGCTTAACAGGGTGGGCGAACACTGAAGCTTTCTTT

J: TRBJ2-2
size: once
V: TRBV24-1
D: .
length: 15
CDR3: CATSDTGPNTGELFF
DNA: TGTGCCACCAGTGACACGGGACCGAACACCGGGGAGCTGTTTTTT

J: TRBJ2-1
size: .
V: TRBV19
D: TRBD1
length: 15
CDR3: CASSIGRTGGMREFF
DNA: TGTGCCAGTAGTATAGGGCGGACAGGGGGAATGAGGGAGTTCTTC

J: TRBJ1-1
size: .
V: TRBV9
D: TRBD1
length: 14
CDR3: CASSPQTGVTEAFF
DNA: TGTGCCAGCAGCCCCCAGACAGGGGTCACTGAAGCTTTCTTT

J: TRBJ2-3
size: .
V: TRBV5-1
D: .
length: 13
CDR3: CASSLDPGAGQYF
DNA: TGCGCCAGCAGCTTGGACCCGGGGGCCGGGCAGTATTTT

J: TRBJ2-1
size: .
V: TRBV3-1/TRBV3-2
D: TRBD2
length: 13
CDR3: CASSLAGGDEQFF
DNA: TGTGCCAGCAGCTTAGCGGGAGGGGATGAGCAGTTCTTC

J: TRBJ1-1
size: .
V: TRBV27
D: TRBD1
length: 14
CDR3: CASSLTGSGTEAFF
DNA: TGTGCCAGCAGTCTGACAGGGAGTGGCACTGAAGCTTTCTTT

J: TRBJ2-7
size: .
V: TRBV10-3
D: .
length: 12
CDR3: CAISDAVYEQYF
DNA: TGTGCCATCAGTGATGCCGTCTACGAGCAGTACTTC

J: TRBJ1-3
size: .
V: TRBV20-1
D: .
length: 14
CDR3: CSASGANSGNTIYF
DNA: TGCAGTGCTAGTGGGGCCAACTCTGGAAACACCATATATTTT

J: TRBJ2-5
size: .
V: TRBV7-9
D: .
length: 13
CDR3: CASSVNSFETQYF
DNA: TGTGCCAGCAGCGTAAATAGCTTTGAGACCCAGTACTTC

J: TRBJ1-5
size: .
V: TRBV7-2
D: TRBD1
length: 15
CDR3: CASSLDRGQAQPQHF
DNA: TGTGCCAGCAGCTTAGACAGGGGGCAGGCTCAGCCCCAGCATTTT

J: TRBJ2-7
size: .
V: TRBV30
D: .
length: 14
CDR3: CACTTVDRSYEQYF
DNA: TGTGCCTGTACCACAGTTGACAGATCCTACGAGCAGTACTTC

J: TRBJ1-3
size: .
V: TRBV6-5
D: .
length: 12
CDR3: CASGRDGNTIYF
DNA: TGTGCCAGCGGGAGGGACGGAAACACCATATATTTT

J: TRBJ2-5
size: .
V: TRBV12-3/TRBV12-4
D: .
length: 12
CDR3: CASSYRQETQYF
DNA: TGTGCCAGCAGTTACCGCCAAGAGACCCAGTACTTC

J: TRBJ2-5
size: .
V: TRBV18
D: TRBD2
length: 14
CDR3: CASSPTSGEETQYF
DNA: TGTGCCAGCTCACCCACTAGCGGTGAAGAGACCCAGTACTTC

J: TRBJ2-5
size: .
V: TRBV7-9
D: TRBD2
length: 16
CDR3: CASSLSGRNWGETQYF
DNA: TGTGCCAGCAGCTTAAGCGGGAGGAACTGGGGAGAGACCCAGTACTTC

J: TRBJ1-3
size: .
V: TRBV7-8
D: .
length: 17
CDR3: CASSLSTGSISGNTIYF
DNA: TGTGCCAGCAGCCTATCAACGGGCAGCATCTCTGGAAACACCATATATTTT

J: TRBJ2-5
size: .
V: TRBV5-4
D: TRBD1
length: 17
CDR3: CASSSYYRGALKETQYF
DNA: TGTGCCAGCAGCTCTTATTACAGGGGAGCGTTAAAGGAGACCCAGTACTTC

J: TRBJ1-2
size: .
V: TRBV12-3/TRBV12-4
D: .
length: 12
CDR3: CASSSGEYGYTF
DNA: TGTGCCAGCAGTAGTGGCGAATATGGCTACACCTTC

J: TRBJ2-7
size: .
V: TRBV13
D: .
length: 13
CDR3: CASSLNRQYEQYF
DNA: TGTGCCAGCAGCTTAAACAGGCAGTACGAGCAGTACTTC

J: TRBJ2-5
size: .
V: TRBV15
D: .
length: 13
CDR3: CATSRDGQETQYF
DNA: TGTGCCACCAGCAGGGATGGGCAAGAGACCCAGTACTTC

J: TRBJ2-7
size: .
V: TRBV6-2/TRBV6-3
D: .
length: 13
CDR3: CASSLRVPYEQYF
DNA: TGTGCCAGCAGTCTGAGGGTACCCTACGAGCAGTACTTC